The 30 T cell receptor beta chains listed next were all sequenced from one sample in a study of Graves' ophthalmopathy and Graves' hyperthyroidism. From RNA, the CDR3 regions of TCR beta chains were amplified and sequenced. RT-PCR with HTBI primers came first, then second-round multiplex PCR. Using its own MiXCR run on the multiplex PCR reads, TCRdb lists one record per CDR3 protein. The table records 500,000 to 800,000 distinct CDR3 sequences, about two fifths of them present only once. Sequencing was done on a sample of peripheral blood. The receptors come from an adult man with Graves' ophthalmopathy.

V gene TRBV15 combines with J gene TRBJ1-4; D uncertain. Germline V gene lookup returns CDR1 LNHNV and CDR2 YYDKDF (reference sequence). This CDR3 contains 12 residues. V was trimmed by 1 base and J by 8 bases, leaving 5 bases between them. Here the CDR3 reads CATSRAREKLFF. The CDR3 bases are TGTGCCACCAGCAGAGCCCGGGAAAAACTGTTTTTT.

This clonotype was seen a few times. The rearrangement uses TRBV5-8 and TRBJ1-1; no reliable D call. This CDR3 contains 12 residues. The V end lost 4 bases, the J end lost 5 bases, and 9 bases lay between the germline ends. Per the germline V gene, CDR1 is SGHTS and CDR2 is YDEGEE. The CDR3, as DNA: TGTGCCAGCAGCGAAAGCCAGACTGAAGCTTTCTTT. Protein product: CASSESQTEAFF.

There are many counts of this clonotype. The chain couples TRBV7-9 to TRBJ1-2; the match to TRBD1 covers 7 bases. This CDR3 has 14 residues. Per the germline V gene, CDR1 is SEHNR and CDR2 is FQNEAQ (reference sequence). With V trimmed by 4 bases and J by 5 bases, 7 bases remained unmatched. The CDR3 DNA is TGTGCCAGCAGCTCCGGGACAGTTCTTTATGGCTACACCTTC. The encoded protein is CASSSGTVLYGYTF.

This clonotype came up many times. This rearrangement joins TRBV10-3 to TRBJ1-6; D may be TRBD1 (6 bases). Trimming cost V 6 bases and J 8 bases, with 14 bases left between them. CDR1 and CDR2 from the germline V gene are ENHRY and SYGVKD. The CDR3 runs 14 residues. The CDR3 protein is CAIRAAGEHSPLHF. In DNA, the CDR3 is TGTGCCATCAGGGCGGCAGGGGAGCATTCACCCCTCCACTTT.

CDR3 protein: CASSVGGGLDYEQYF. As DNA, the CDR3 is TGTGCCAGCAGCGTAGGGGGGGGGCTCGACTACGAGCAGTACTTC. This chain uses TRBV9 with TRBJ2-7, with D possibly being TRBD2 (7 bases). Trimming left V 0 bases short and J 3 bases short, with 13 bases between. The V gene's germline CDR1 is SGDLS and CDR2 YYNGEE. The CDR3 covers 15 residues.

The chain couples TRBV2 to TRBJ1-1, with D possibly matching TRBD1 (5 bases). Trimming stripped 5 bases from V and 11 bases from J, with 12 bases between. CDR3 length equals 11 residues. The germline gives CDR1 SNHLY, CDR2 FYNNEI. The CDR3 loop is CASSSLGLAFF. The CDR3 DNA reads TGTGCCAGCAGTTCCCTGGGACTTGCTTTCTTT.

This clonotype has a count of ten or more. This rearrangement joins TRBV24-1 to TRBJ1-5; D is ambiguous. The CDR3 sequence is 12 residues long. The germline gives CDR1 KGHDR, CDR2 SFDVKD. With 2 bases removed from V and 5 bases from J, the gap between germline ends came to 3 bases. In DNA form, the CDR3 reads TGTGCCACCAGTGATTCTGATCAGCCCCAGCATTTT. It is translated as CATSDSDQPQHF.

V is TRBV12-3 or TRBV12-4 and J is TRBJ1-3, with TRBD1 matching over 7 bases. The CDR3 runs to 15 residues. After removal of 4 bases from V and 8 bases from J, the junction contained 11 bases not matched to a gene. The CDR3 loop is CASSYSTGNGYTIYF. The CDR3 DNA follows: TGTGCCAGCAGTTACTCGACAGGGAATGGCTACACCATATATTTT.

The rearrangement uses TRBV7-8 and TRBJ2-3; 7 nucleotides line up with TRBD2. Germline V gene sequence: CDR1 SGHVS, CDR2 FQNEAQ. V trimming: 2 bases; J trimming: 6 bases; junction bases outside the gene matches: 2. The CDR3 consists of 13 residues. The CDR3 region has the DNA TGTGCCAGCAGCTTAAGTAGCGGGGATACGCAGTATTTT. This gives the protein CASSLSSGDTQYF.

The V gene is TRBV7-2, the J gene TRBJ2-7, with 11 bases identical to TRBD2. The J call may be incorrect, as the DNA end agrees better with TRBJ2-1. The CDR3 is 15 residues long. Germline V lookup: CDR1 SGHTA, CDR2 FQGNSA. The CDR3 spells CASSQVAGGPGEQFF. For the CDR3, the DNA is TGTGCCAGCAGCCAGGTAGCGGGAGGGCCGGGAGAGCAGTTCTTC.

This clonotype showed up just once. One junction end does not reproduce the germline sequence, and a read error may be involved. This sequence joins TRBV13 and TRBJ2-2; no clear D. Germline V gene data show CDR1 as PRHDT and CDR2 as FYEKMQ (reference sequence). This CDR3 region has 13 residues. The chain's CDR3 is CASSLLEAGELFF. CDR3 DNA: TGCGCCAGCAGCCTGCTAGAAGCCGGGGAGCTGTTTTTT.

This clonotype was recorded at least ten times. The rearrangement joins TRBV7-2 to TRBJ2-7; D remains unclear. Trimming stripped 1 base from V and 3 bases from J, with 13 bases between. CDR1 and CDR2 (germline): SGHTA, FQGNSA. This CDR3 region has 15 residues. The chain's CDR3 is CASSLGGESVYEQYF. CDR3 DNA sequence: TGTGCCAGCAGCTTAGGAGGCGAATCGGTCTACGAGCAGTACTTC.

This clonotype was counted at least ten times. The V call is TRBV14, the J call TRBJ2-7; no reliable D call. Between the trimmed V and J ends, which lost 5 bases and 0 bases, there was a span of 11 bases. CDR3 length: 14 residues. The germline V gene has CDR1 SGHDN and CDR2 FVKESK. In DNA, the CDR3 is TGTGCCAGCAGCTCCAAGGTCCTCTCCTACGAGCAGTACTTC. It specifies CASSSKVLSYEQYF.

In its sample, this clonotype was seen a few times. V and J are TRBV12-3 or TRBV12-4 and TRBJ2-7; 14 bases are shared with TRBD2. The V segment lost 4 bases and the J segment 6 bases; nucleotides outside the gene matches: 11. The CDR3 has 17 amino acids. CDR3 in amino acids: CASSSGLAGVRGREQYF. In DNA form, the CDR3 reads TGTGCCAGCAGTTCGGGACTAGCGGGAGTGAGGGGACGCGAGCAGTACTTC.

The sample holds many counts of this clonotype. The chain employs TRBV19 and TRBJ1-1; possibly TRBD1 for D (5 bases). Germline V CDR1 and CDR2: LNHDA, SQIVND (reference sequence). This CDR3 spans 13 amino acids. V dropped 7 bases and J dropped 3 bases, with 12 bases sitting between them. The CDR3 region has the DNA TGTGCCAGTAATCCAGGGCGGCACACTGAAGCTTTCTTT. Amino acids: CASNPGRHTEAFF.

This clonotype was seen once. This clone may be a read error of a much larger clone one base away. V usage is TRBV25-1 and J usage is TRBJ2-3, with D hard to call. The CDR3 contains 14 residues. CDR1 is MGHDK and CDR2 is SYGVNS in the germline V gene. The CDR3 spells CASSEVGDRDTLYF. The CDR3 bases are TGTGCCAGCAGTGAAGTCGGCGACCGCGATACGCTGTATTTT.

This clonotype was counted many times. V usage is TRBV29-1 and J usage is TRBJ2-2; D could derive from TRBD1 or TRBD2 (6 bases each). This CDR3 is 14 amino acids long. V dropped 1 base and J dropped 5 bases, with 11 bases sitting between them. Per germline, CDR1 SQVTM and CDR2 ANQGSEA. Here the CDR3 reads CSVEATGRTGELFF. The CDR3, as DNA: TGCAGCGTTGAAGCAACAGGGAGGACCGGGGAGCTGTTTTTT.

A single count supports this clonotype. The chain combines TRBV7-9 with TRBJ2-5, with a possible D match to TRBD1 (6 bases). V lost 5 bases, J lost 13 bases, and 20 bases lay in between. Per the germline V gene, CDR1 is SEHNR and CDR2 is FQNEAQ (reference sequence). The CDR3 spans 13 residues. The CDR3, as DNA: TGTGCCAGCAGCCCAAACAGGGTTGAGGCCCGGTACTTC. Its translation is CASSPNRVEARYF.

The chain uses TRBV9 and TRBJ2-1, with D perhaps given as TRBD1 or TRBD2 (7 bases each). The germline V and J ends were trimmed by 4 bases and 9 bases, with 11 bases remaining between them. The CDR3 extends over 12 amino acids. Germline V gene data show CDR1 as SGDLS and CDR2 as YYNGEE. The CDR3 is CASSPGGAEQFF. The CDR3 DNA reads as TGTGCCAGCAGCCCAGGGGGGGCTGAGCAGTTCTTC.

This clonotype was seen more than once but under ten times. The genes are TRBV30 and TRBJ1-5, with D unclear. This CDR3 is 14 amino acids long. Germline loops: CDR1 GTSNPN, CDR2 SVGIG (reference sequence). V was shortened by 3 bases and J by 0 bases, with 9 bases between the two germline ends. The CDR3 region is CAWRDGISNQPQHF. As DNA, the CDR3 is TGTGCCTGGAGGGACGGAATTAGCAATCAGCCCCAGCATTTT.

This clonotype was detected ten times or more. Possible read error: a much larger clone is one base away. The V call is TRBV12-3 or TRBV12-4, the J call TRBJ2-5, with D unclear. V shed 7 bases and J shed 1 base, with 4 bases lying between them. CDR3 size: 11 residues. CDR3 sequence (DNA): TGTGCCAGCACCTTCCAAGAGACCCAGTACTTC. As protein: CASTFQETQYF.

This clonotype was found many times. The CDR3 loop reads CASRTDGSVSPLHF. CDR3 nucleotides: TGTGCCAGCCGAACGGACGGATCGGTATCACCCCTCCACTTT. This chain links TRBV19 with TRBJ1-6, with unresolved D. This CDR3 contains 14 residues. Germline CDR1 reads LNHDA; CDR2 reads SQIVND (reference sequence). Trimming stripped 9 bases from V and 10 bases from J, with 19 bases between.

The rearrangement uses TRBV7-2 and TRBJ2-5, with 14 bases that match TRBD2. Germline lookup yields CDR1 SGHTA and CDR2 FQGNSA. This CDR3 comprises 15 residues. V gave up 4 bases and J gave up 9 bases; unmatched junction bases: 7. This chain's CDR3 is CASSYGTSGSVSQYF. In DNA, the CDR3 is TGTGCCAGCAGCTATGGGACTAGCGGGAGCGTGTCCCAGTACTTC.

This clonotype was counted at least ten times. The V gene is TRBV10-3, the J gene TRBJ1-1; possible D gene TRBD1, 5 bases. This CDR3 is built from 15 residues. V dropped 5 bases and J dropped 5 bases, with 18 bases sitting between them. Germline V gene lookup returns CDR1 ENHRY and CDR2 SYGVKD. CDR3 sequence (DNA): TGTGCCATCAGTTTCCGGGACTCCCGAGGAACTGAAGCTTTCTTT. Residues: CAISFRDSRGTEAFF.

The chain is built from TRBV10-3 and TRBJ1-2; a possible D gene is TRBD1 (5 bases). Looked up from germline, CDR1 is ENHRY and CDR2 is SYGVKD. Trimming shortened V by 3 bases and J by 11 bases, and 10 bases separated the two germline ends. This CDR3 is built from 11 residues. The DNA of the CDR3 is TGTGCCATCAGTGATGTCAGGGAATACACCTTC. This sequence encodes CAISDVREYTF.

As concerns this clonotype: The junction departs from the called germline gene at one end, perhaps through a read error. V and J are TRBV10-3 and TRBJ2-7; the match to TRBD2 covers 11 bases. Germline V gene data show CDR1 as ENHRY and CDR2 as SYGVKD. CDR3 length: 24 residues. CDR3 coding DNA: TGTGCCAGCAGTTACAGTGATGGGGGGAGCGCCATAGCGGGAGGGCCAAAGATCGTCTACGAGCAGTACTTC. Translated, it gives CASSYSDGGSAIAGGPKIVYEQYF.

The chain is built from TRBV5-1 and TRBJ2-2; perhaps D is TRBD1 or TRBD2 (5 bases each). V dropped 4 bases and J dropped 4 bases, with 17 bases sitting between them. The CDR3 loop spans 16 amino acids. Looked up from germline, CDR1 is SGHRS and CDR2 is YFSETQ. CDR3 protein: CASSLGTRLTTGELFF. As DNA, the CDR3 is TGCGCCAGCAGCCTCGGGACGAGACTAACCACCGGGGAGCTGTTTTTT.

The chain uses TRBV7-2 and TRBJ2-5; the match to TRBD1 covers 8 bases. CDR1 and CDR2 from the germline V gene are SGHTA and FQGNSA. This CDR3 has 16 residues. With V trimmed by 4 bases and J by 3 bases, 10 bases remained unmatched. Here the CDR3 reads CASSYQGATSEETQYF. CDR3 DNA sequence: TGTGCCAGCAGCTACCAGGGGGCGACGTCGGAAGAGACCCAGTACTTC.

This clonotype was detected once. The chain uses TRBV30 and TRBJ1-2; the D gene is possibly TRBD1 (5 bases). The germline V gene has CDR1 GTSNPN and CDR2 SVGIG (reference sequence). V was shortened by 8 bases and J by 3 bases, with 16 bases between the two germline ends. The CDR3 consists of 13 residues. CDR3 sequence reads: CARSGTSDYGYTF. The DNA of the CDR3 is TGTGCCAGATCCGGGACTTCGGACTATGGCTACACCTTC.

For this clonotype: A read error is possible here, since a much larger clone lies one base away. This chain links TRBV12-3 or TRBV12-4 with TRBJ2-5; D remains ambiguous. This CDR3 region has 14 residues. The CDR3 nucleotides read TGTGCCAGCAGCCCTAGACGGATACAAGAGGCCCAGTACTTC. It specifies CASSPRRIQEAQYF.